Listed here are 23 T cell receptor beta chains from one sample, sequenced in a study of OX40 agonist ivuxolimab in advanced cancers. Sequencing was performed with immunoSEQ multiplex PCR; in TCRdb, only in-frame clones are kept and a portion is missing. The repertoire includes about 77,000 clones, about four fifths of them detected once, and around 0.8% sits in the top ten. Specimen: CD4+ or CD8+ T cells sorted from blood, collected in a trial of the OX40 agonist ivuxolimab. All receptors derive from an adult with an advanced solid tumor such as melanoma, head and neck, liver or kidney cancer.

This chain uses TRBV7-9 with TRBJ2-3; D is perhaps TRBD1 (5 bases). From germline, CDR1 is SEHNR and CDR2 FQNEAQ (reference sequence). The length of the CDR3 is 14 residues. V lost 0 bases and J 2 bases, leaving 6 bases between the germline ends. DNA of the CDR3: TGTGCCAGCAGCTTAGCCAGGGACACAGATACGCAGTATTTT. The encoded protein is CASSLARDTDTQYF.

This clone has a single count. The chain links TRBV10-3 to TRBJ2-5, with a weak D call TRBD1 (6 bases). The CDR3 has 13 residues. V was pared by 4 bases and J by 4 bases, with 10 bases between. Looked up from germline, CDR1 is ENHRY and CDR2 is SYGVKD. In DNA form, the CDR3 reads TGTGCCATCAGTGGGGACACTCGAGAGACCCAGTACTTC. As protein: CAISGDTRETQYF.

The chain carries TRBV7-9 and TRBJ1-1; D gene unclear. Trimming stripped 3 bases from V and 10 bases from J, with 15 bases between. CDR3 length: 13 amino acids. From germline, CDR1 is SEHNR and CDR2 FQNEAQ (reference sequence). CDR3 DNA: TGTGCCAGCAGCTTCGACGCAGTGGCAGCAGCTTTCTTT. This sequence encodes CASSFDAVAAAFF.

The chain is built from TRBV27 and TRBJ1-6, with D perhaps TRBD1 (6 bases). Per the germline V gene, CDR1 is MNHEY and CDR2 is SMNVEV (reference sequence). Trimming removed 8 bases from V and 5 bases from J, with 13 bases in between. The CDR3 has 14 amino acids. The CDR3 DNA is TGTGCCAGCTGTCCGGACAGAAATAATTCACCCCTCCACTTT. Translation gives CASCPDRNNSPLHF.

The gene calls are TRBV19 and TRBJ1-1; 7 bases agree with TRBD1. J lost 1 base, V lost 4 bases, and 12 bases had no gene match. The CDR3 length is 17 residues. Germline V CDR1 and CDR2: LNHDA, SQIVND (reference sequence). The CDR3 is CASSRQGLRERNTEAFF. CDR3 in DNA: TGTGCCAGTAGTAGACAGGGCCTGCGAGAGAGGAACACTGAAGCTTTCTTT.

V usage is TRBV6-5 and J usage is TRBJ2-7, with D uncertain. The CDR3 contains 14 residues. The germline CDR1 and CDR2 sequences are MNHEY and SVGAGI. The ends were cut back, 6 bases at V and 2 bases at J, with 14 bases in the middle. The CDR3 is CASSRGANPYEQYF. The DNA of the CDR3 is TGTGCCAGCAGCCGCGGAGCTAACCCCTACGAGCAGTACTTC.

This clone was found once. The chain recombines TRBV25-1 with TRBJ1-1; maybe TRBD1 (6 bases). This CDR3 is 14 amino acids long. V lost 2 bases to trimming and J lost 4 bases, with 11 bases between them. CDR1 and CDR2 from the germline V gene are MGHDK and SYGVNS. This CDR3 reads CASSEVGGRTEAFF. For the CDR3, the DNA is TGTGCCAGCAGTGAAGTTGGGGGGCGCACTGAAGCTTTCTTT.

This chain joins TRBV15 and TRBJ1-1; D may be TRBD1 (5 bases). The germline V gene has CDR1 LNHNV and CDR2 YYDKDF (reference sequence). CDR3 length: 17 residues. Trimming pared 0 bases from V and 3 bases from J, leaving 17 bases between. The CDR3 nucleotides are TGTGCCACCAGCAGAGATTCGAGGGGTCTAAGGGACACTGAAGCTTTCTTT. This gives the protein CATSRDSRGLRDTEAFF.

V gene TRBV7-2 combines with J gene TRBJ1-3, with a possible D match to TRBD1 (5 bases). The germline gives CDR1 SGHTA, CDR2 FQGNSA. The V gene lost 3 bases and the J gene lost 2 bases, with 11 bases spanning the gap. This CDR3 has 15 amino acids. The CDR3 DNA is TGTGCCAGCAGCTTTAGGGGACCGACTGGAAACACCATATATTTT. This gives the protein CASSFRGPTGNTIYF.

This clone has only a few counts. The chain employs TRBV28 and TRBJ1-2; maybe TRBD1 (5 bases). This CDR3 contains 14 residues. V shed 6 bases and J shed 5 bases, with 16 bases lying between them. The germline gives CDR1 MDHEN, CDR2 SYDVKM. The CDR3 protein is CASSPGTRGYGYTF. CDR3 DNA: TGTGCCAGCAGCCCTGGGACGCGGGGTTATGGCTACACCTTC.

The rearrangement uses TRBV2 and TRBJ2-3, with D possibly being TRBD1 (5 bases). V shed 7 bases and J shed 0 bases, with 8 bases lying between them. The CDR3 contains 13 residues. CDR1 is SNHLY and CDR2 is FYNNEI in the germline V gene. CDR3 nucleotide sequence: TGTGCCAGCAAGCGACAGAGCACAGATACGCAGTATTTT. Translating gives CASKRQSTDTQYF.

This chain uses TRBV6-5 with TRBJ2-5, with a tentative D call TRBD1 (7 bases). Germline V gene lookup returns CDR1 MNHEY and CDR2 SVGAGI. The CDR3 length is 15 residues. V was pared by 8 bases and J by 4 bases, with 20 bases between. CDR3 loop: CASLKGTDGGETQYF. The CDR3 DNA reads as TGTGCCAGCCTGAAGGGGACAGACGGGGGAGAGACCCAGTACTTC.

V usage is TRBV5-4 and J usage is TRBJ2-1; 10 positions agree with TRBD2. Trimming took 4 bases from V and 3 from J; bases not matched to a gene: 7. The CDR3 sequence is 16 residues long. Germline CDR1 is SGHNT and CDR2 is YYREEE (reference sequence). CDR3 sequence (DNA): TGTGCCAGCAGCAGGTACCTAGCGGGGGACTACAATGAGCAGTTCTTC. Protein: CASSRYLAGDYNEQFF. Variable domain in full (rest from reference TRBV5-4 and TRBJ2-1): ETGVTQSPTHLIKTRGQQVTLRCSSQSGHNTVSWYQQALGQGPQFIFQYYREEENGRGNFPPRFSGLQFPNYSSELNVNALELDDSALYLCASSRYLAGDYNEQFFGPGTRLTVL.

This rearrangement joins TRBV5-4 to TRBJ2-3; 11 positions agree with TRBD2. V dropped 9 bases and J dropped 0; count of bases not matched to a gene: 12. CDR1 and CDR2 from the germline V gene are SGHNT and YYREEE (reference sequence). The CDR3 covers 17 residues. CDR3 coding DNA: TGTGCCACCCGACCGGGACTAGCGGAGATTAGCACAGATACGCAGTATTTT. As protein: CATRPGLAEISTDTQYF.

The rearrangement joins TRBV9 to TRBJ2-3; the D is unclear. Germline CDR1 SGDLS, CDR2 YYNGEE. CDR3 size: 13 residues. Trimming pared 1 base from V and 5 bases from J, leaving 8 bases between. CDR3 sequence (DNA): TGTGCCAGCAGCGTAAGTGGGATAGATACGCAGTATTTT. This codes for CASSVSGIDTQYF.

V gene TRBV28 combines with J gene TRBJ2-3, with 7 positions matching TRBD2. The V gene's germline CDR1 is MDHEN and CDR2 SYDVKM. V lost 3 bases, J lost 5 bases, and 8 bases stayed unmatched. CDR3 size: 15 residues. CDR3 sequence (DNA): TGTGCCAGCAGTTTGGAAGCGGGGATTGTAGATACGCAGTATTTT. It codes for CASSLEAGIVDTQYF.

The rearrangement links TRBV4-1 to TRBJ2-4; D perhaps matches TRBD1 (6 bases). This CDR3 contains 14 residues. V was clipped by 0 bases and J by 9 bases, with 12 bases between them. The V gene's germline CDR1 is MGHRA and CDR2 YSYEKL. Here the CDR3 reads CASSQDIQGTIQYF. The CDR3 coding sequence is TGCGCCAGCAGCCAAGATATACAGGGTACCATTCAGTACTTC.

V usage is TRBV5-1 and J usage is TRBJ2-5; 13 positions agree with TRBD2. The CDR3 length is 19 residues. Germline V CDR1 and CDR2: SGHRS, YFSETQ. The ends lost 5 bases at V and 4 bases at J; junction bases unmatched: 17. The CDR3: CASRVRTSGSIPPRETQYF. Here the CDR3 DNA reads TGCGCCAGCAGAGTTCGGACTAGCGGGAGTATCCCTCCAAGAGAGACCCAGTACTTC.

This clone was observed many times. The V call is TRBV30, the J call TRBJ2-2, with 7 nucleotides matching TRBD1. The V and J ends lost 3 bases and 1 base, in that order; junction bases with no gene match: 5. CDR3 length equals 15 residues. Germline values: CDR1 GTSNPN, CDR2 SVGIG (reference sequence). This chain's CDR3 is CAWRPGDRNTGELFF. The CDR3 DNA sequence: TGTGCCTGGAGGCCCGGGGACAGGAACACCGGGGAGCTGTTTTTT.

The CDR3 DNA follows: TGTGCCAGCAGCTCAATAAACAGGGGGGGCGAGCAGTACTTC. Protein sequence: CASSSINRGGEQYF. The rearrangement uses TRBV7-8 and TRBJ2-7; TRBD1 might be the D (8 bases). The V and J ends lost 4 bases and 6 bases respectively, with 16 bases between them. The CDR3 covers 14 residues. Germline CDR1 is SGHVS and CDR2 is FQNEAQ.

This chain uses TRBV5-6 with TRBJ1-2; D remains ambiguous. Germline V CDR1 and CDR2: SGHDT, YYEEEE. CDR3 length equals 14 residues. V shed 4 bases and J shed 7 bases, with 17 bases lying between them. Written as DNA, the CDR3 is TGTGCCAGCAGCCGGCCGGGATACACAGTTGGCTACACCTTC. It yields the protein CASSRPGYTVGYTF. The full variable domain, completed using reference TRBV5-6 and TRBJ1-2, is DAGVTQSPTHLIKTRGQQVTLRCSPKSGHDTVSWYQQALGQGPQFIFQYYEEEERQRGNFPDRFSGHQFPNYSSELNVNALLLGDSALYLCASSRPGYTVGYTFGSGTRLTVV.

This sequence joins TRBV14 and TRBJ2-7, with D tentatively TRBD2 (5 bases). This CDR3 region has 14 residues. V was trimmed by 1 base and J by 6 bases, leaving 13 bases between them. CDR1 is SGHDN and CDR2 is FVKESK in the germline V gene. The CDR3 spells CASSQASWAGEQYF. Written as DNA, the CDR3 is TGTGCCAGCAGCCAAGCTTCCTGGGCGGGCGAGCAGTACTTC.

The chain has TRBV28 and TRBJ1-5, with D possibly TRBD1 on 5 matching bases. Trimming took 2 bases from V and 2 from J, leaving 13 bases between them. The CDR3 has 16 amino acids. CDR1 is MDHEN and CDR2 is SYDVKM in the germline V gene. The CDR3 DNA reads TGTGCCAGCAGTTTAGCCGGGGGATTCGGCAATCAGCCCCAGCATTTT. It encodes CASSLAGGFGNQPQHF.